Listed below are T cell receptor beta chains from one sample, sequenced in a study of early T cells in non-severe SARS-CoV-2 infection. TCRdb re-derived calls from the 5' RACE reads in MiXCR, one entry per CDR3 protein. The sample lists 56,000 or so distinct CDR3 sequences; approximately 16% were seen once. The sequences come from whole blood, collected at baseline. The origin of the receptors is an adult who was a healthcare worker with PCR-confirmed SARS-CoV-2 infection or an uninfected control (not recorded which). The CDR3 runs from the conserved cysteine through the conserved F or W. Fields, in order: V gene, J gene, clone size, D gene, CDR3 protein, CDR3 DNA. The D gene is left open where the match is weak. Some rows mark clone size as missing; the rest say once, few, many or name a class of expanded clone.

TRBV28	TRBJ2-5	NA	NA	CASSLFGLARKETQYF	TGTGCCAGCAGTTTATTTGGGCTAGCCAGGAAAGAGACCCAGTACTTC
TRBV6-2/TRBV6-3	TRBJ1-1	NA	NA	CASSYYGAQTEAFF	TGTGCCAGCAGTTATTACGGGGCCCAGACTGAAGCTTTCTTT
TRBV7-2	TRBJ2-2	NA	NA	CASSLDWQNTGELFF	TGTGCCAGCAGCTTAGACTGGCAGAACACCGGGGAGCTGTTTTTT
TRBV7-8	TRBJ2-7	many	TRBD2	CASSLAGNYEQYF	TGTGCCAGCAGCCTAGCGGGAAACTACGAGCAGTACTTC
TRBV6-6	TRBJ2-7	NA	TRBD2	CASSSPGLAGSYEQYF	TGTGCCAGCAGTTCCCCGGGACTAGCGGGATCTTACGAGCAGTACTTC
TRBV2	TRBJ2-7	NA	NA	CASSGRYYEQYF	TGTGCCAGCAGTGGGCGGTACTACGAGCAGTACTTC
TRBV7-6	TRBJ2-5	many	NA	CASSHRAGQGETQYF	TGTGCCAGCAGCCACCGAGCCGGGCAGGGGGAGACCCAGTACTTC
TRBV6-2/TRBV6-3	TRBJ2-1	few	TRBD1	CASERDRYNEQFF	TGTGCCAGCGAGAGGGACAGATACAATGAGCAGTTCTTC
TRBV5-1	TRBJ1-4	medium-sized	NA	CASSLGQANNEKLFF	TGCGCCAGCAGCTTGGGACAGGCTAATAATGAAAAACTGTTTTTT
TRBV7-8	TRBJ2-7	few	NA	CASSLVGAWEQYF	TGTGCCAGCAGCTTAGTAGGAGCATGGGAGCAGTACTTC
TRBV11-2	TRBJ2-1	NA	TRBD2	CASSLDRSGRDYNEQFF	TGTGCCAGCAGCTTAGACCGAAGCGGGAGGGATTACAATGAGCAGTTCTTC
TRBV5-1	TRBJ1-2	NA	NA	CASSLGDGTPGYGYTF	TGCGCCAGCAGCTTGGGGGACGGGACGCCGGGCTATGGCTACACCTTC
TRBV6-5	TRBJ1-1	once	NA	CASSYAGGRTEAFF	TGTGCCAGCAGTTACGCGGGGGGCCGGACTGAAGCTTTCTTT